This passage covers 17 T cell receptor beta chains from one sample sequenced in a study of control samples from healthy donors and cancer patients. Assay: immunoSEQ multiplex PCR; the TCRdb copy retains only in-frame clones and omits some. The data show 160,000 or so clones, 90% to 95% seen once. Sample: PBMCs. The receptors shown here come from a man aged 60 to 69 with colorectal cancer.

This chain joins TRBV4-3 and TRBJ2-1; 11 positions match TRBD2. V lost 0 bases to trimming and J lost 4 bases; unmatched junction nucleotides: 2. Germline CDR1 LGHNA, CDR2 YSLEER. This CDR3 region has 16 residues. CDR3 sequence (DNA): TGCGCCAGCAGCCAAGACGGGACTAGCGGATACAATGAGCAGTTCTTC. Translating gives CASSQDGTSGYNEQFF.

The gene calls are TRBV12-3 or TRBV12-4 and TRBJ2-3; D uncertain. This CDR3 is built from 11 residues. With 6 bases removed from V and 0 bases from J, the gap between germline ends came to 1 base. The CDR3 spells CASSSTDTQYF. The CDR3 DNA is TGTGCCAGCAGCAGCACAGATACGCAGTATTTT.

V is TRBV24-1 and J is TRBJ2-2, with 13 bases that match TRBD2. CDR1 is KGHDR, CDR2 SFDVKD, per germline. The CDR3 extends over 17 amino acids. Trimming took 7 bases from V and 4 from J; bases not matched to a gene: 8. The CDR3 region is CATRPTSGGSSTGELFF. As DNA, the CDR3 is TGTGCCACCAGGCCGACTAGCGGGGGGTCATCCACCGGGGAGCTGTTTTTT.

V is TRBV18 and J is TRBJ1-3; 8 bases match TRBD1. CDR1 and CDR2 (germline): KGHSH, LQKENI. Trimming cost V 2 bases and J 7 bases; bases outside gene matches: 4. The CDR3 is 14 residues long. In DNA, the CDR3 is TGTGCCAGCTCACCAGGACAGGGTATGAACACCATATATTTT. It encodes CASSPGQGMNTIYF.

The chain joins TRBV2 to TRBJ2-7, with 10 bases matching TRBD1. V was pared by 11 bases and J by 4 bases, with 11 bases of the junction left unmatched. The CDR3 consists of 14 residues. The V gene's germline CDR1 is SNHLY and CDR2 FYNNEI. The CDR3 here is CAGGTGEAVYEQYF. The DNA of the CDR3 is TGTGCCGGAGGGACAGGGGAGGCCGTGTACGAGCAGTACTTC. The whole variable domain, remainder taken from reference TRBV2 and TRBJ2-7, is EPEVTQTPSHQVTQMGQEVILRCVPISNHLYFYWYRQILGQKVEFLVSFYNNEISEKSEIFDDQFSVERPDGSNFTLKIRSTKLEDSAMYFCAGGTGEAVYEQYFGPGTRLTVT.

This clone was found once. The chain combines TRBV3-1 (or the pseudogene TRBV3-2) with TRBJ1-4, with 8 bases identical to TRBD1. Per the germline V gene, CDR1 is LGHDT and CDR2 is YNNKEL (reference sequence). V lost 5 bases and J lost 2; bases outside the gene matches: 7. The length of the CDR3 is 16 residues. CDR3 residues: CASSENQGATNEKLFF. In DNA form, the CDR3 reads TGTGCCAGCAGCGAAAACCAGGGGGCTACTAATGAAAAACTGTTTTTT.

V gene TRBV19 combines with J gene TRBJ1-6; 7 bases agree with TRBD1. The CDR3 is made up of 16 amino acids. After removal of 7 bases from V and 3 bases from J, the junction contained 9 bases not matched to a gene. Per the germline V gene, CDR1 is LNHDA and CDR2 is SQIVND (reference sequence). The CDR3 sequence: CASTRGGGSYNSPLHF. CDR3 DNA: TGTGCCAGTACCAGGGGAGGGGGCAGCTATAATTCACCCCTCCACTTT.

V is TRBV7-2 and J is TRBJ1-4, with D maybe TRBD1 (5 bases). Trimming pared 6 bases from V and 11 bases from J, leaving 16 bases between. The germline V gene encodes CDR1 SGHTA and CDR2 FQGNSA. CDR3 length equals 13 residues. CDR3 protein: CASRGQGMGKLFF. CDR3 sequence (DNA): TGTGCCAGCAGAGGTCAGGGTATGGGGAAACTGTTTTTT.

This chain links TRBV5-6 with TRBJ2-5; D call uncertain. Per the germline V gene, CDR1 is SGHDT and CDR2 is YYEEEE. This CDR3 has 11 residues. V lost 2 bases and J 3 bases, leaving 2 bases between the germline ends. CDR3 loop: CASSFEETQYF. CDR3 coding DNA: TGTGCCAGCAGCTTTGAAGAGACCCAGTACTTC.

The chain recombines TRBV19 with TRBJ1-5; possibly TRBD1 for D (6 bases). Looked up from germline, CDR1 is LNHDA and CDR2 is SQIVND (reference sequence). With 0 bases removed from V and 9 bases from J, the gap between germline ends came to 15 bases. The CDR3 is 15 amino acids. In DNA form, the CDR3 reads TGTGCCAGTAGTATAGACCAGGGGCGTACGCGGCCCCAGCATTTT. Translated, it gives CASSIDQGRTRPQHF.

The chain is built from TRBV6-5 and TRBJ2-1; a weak D match, TRBD2 (6 bases). CDR1 is MNHEY and CDR2 is SVGAGI in the germline V gene. V shed 4 bases and J shed 7 bases, with 17 bases lying between them. The CDR3 contains 15 residues. The CDR3 region is CASSSPGVGVNEQFF. Here the CDR3 DNA reads TGTGCCAGCAGTTCCCCGGGGGTCGGGGTGAATGAGCAGTTCTTC.

The chain joins TRBV29-1 to TRBJ1-2; D is unclear. Germline V gene data show CDR1 as SQVTM and CDR2 as ANQGSEA. V lost 7 bases to trimming and J lost 7 bases, with 19 bases between them. This CDR3 has 13 residues. CDR3 residues: CSALPQQEPGYTF. Written as DNA, the CDR3 is TGCAGCGCTCTGCCCCAGCAGGAGCCTGGCTACACCTTC.

V usage is TRBV7-2 and J usage is TRBJ1-1; 7 nucleotides align to TRBD1. CDR1 SGHTA and CDR2 FQGNSA come from the germline V gene. V lost 3 bases, J lost 4 bases, and 8 bases stayed unmatched. CDR3 length: 15 residues. In DNA, the CDR3 is TGTGCCAGCAGCTTCCAACCGGGACAGTTCACTGAAGCTTTCTTT. Translation: CASSFQPGQFTEAFF.

The rearrangement joins TRBV7-2 to TRBJ1-6, with 7 positions matching TRBD1. CDR3 length: 19 amino acids. J lost 7 bases, V lost 5 bases, and 20 bases had no gene match. Germline V gene lookup returns CDR1 SGHTA and CDR2 FQGNSA. The CDR3 here is CASSPRDSRITGLNSPLHF. The CDR3 bases are TGTGCCAGCAGCCCAAGGGACAGCCGGATAACGGGACTAAATTCACCCCTCCACTTT.

The chain has TRBV6-4 and TRBJ1-5, with 10 bases lining up with TRBD1. Germline lookup yields CDR1 MRHNA and CDR2 SNTAGT. This CDR3 contains 13 residues. J lost 9 bases, V lost 6 bases, and 5 bases had no gene match. CDR3 protein: CASSGQGEGPQHF. As DNA, the CDR3 is TGTGCCAGCAGCGGACAGGGGGAAGGGCCCCAGCATTTT.

The rearrangement links TRBV11-2 to TRBJ2-3; D perhaps matches TRBD2 (5 bases). Germline V lookup: CDR1 SGHAT, CDR2 FQNNGV. V was cut by 3 bases and J by 4 bases, with 8 bases left in between. CDR3 length: 13 amino acids. This CDR3 is CASSLDFSDTQYF. The CDR3 DNA is TGTGCCAGCAGCTTGGACTTCTCAGATACGCAGTATTTT.

The chain employs TRBV11-2 and TRBJ1-1; 7 bases match TRBD1. With V trimmed by 4 bases and J by 0 bases, 2 bases remained unmatched. The CDR3 runs 14 residues. Germline CDR1 is SGHAT and CDR2 is FQNNGV. This CDR3 is CASSSDRLNTEAFF. For the CDR3, the DNA is TGTGCCAGCAGCTCGGACAGGCTGAACACTGAAGCTTTCTTT. The whole variable domain, remainder taken from reference TRBV11-2 and TRBJ1-1, is EAGVAQSPRYKIIEKRQSVAFWCNPISGHATLYWYQQILGQGPKLLIQFQNNGVVDDSQLPKDRFSAERLKGVDSTLKIQPAKLEDSAVYLCASSSDRLNTEAFFGQGTRLTVV.